The clone carrying this T cell receptor (beta chain) has a handful of counts. The data derive from a study of blood T cell repertoires in COVID-19. The CDR3 contains 14 residues. Germline V gene data show CDR1 as KGHSH and CDR2 as LQKENI. J lost 10 bases, V lost 4 bases, and 10 bases had no gene match. The repertoire was sequenced with immunoSEQ multiplex PCR; TCRdb's copy has only in-frame clones and lacks some. The table lists around 150,000 clones, over 70% of them singletons. The TCR sequence derives from an older man who had been exposed to COVID-19. Sequenced material: PBMCs or T cells enriched from blood (not recorded which). V and J are TRBV18 and TRBJ1-5; 7 bases fit TRBD1. In DNA, the CDR3 is TGTGCCAGCTCACGTATTGGGACAGTCCCACCCCAGCATTTT. Amino acids: CASSRIGTVPPQHF.